The text below deals with one T cell receptor (beta chain). Its antigen is currently unknown. The sample originates from a study of Ad26.COV2.S vaccination and SARS-CoV-2 variants. Study-wide results and caveats: Analytic work on TCR breadth and depth might have understated the full extent of total T cell responses. After vaccination, substantial breadth of spike-specific CD8+ and CD4+ responses was reported.

Germline assignment: CDR1 SGHTA and CDR2 FQGNSA. The CDR3 covers 16 residues. V shed 2 bases, J shed 2 bases, and the junction held 2 bases outside the gene matches. Described treatment: 15 to 20 received Ad26.COV2.S at low or high dose, single or two shots; 5 received placebo; per-sample allocation not given. Each sample was drawn 63 days after the first injection (of vaccine or placebo). Some clones are missing from TCRdb's copy, which holds only in-frame ones; the method was immunoSEQ multiplex PCR. Of 350,000 to 500,000 clones listed, around 90% were seen once; the top ten hold about 4.5%. This clonotype was sampled from a person aged 18 to 65 who received the Ad26.COV2.S COVID-19 vaccine or a placebo. The chain employs TRBV7-2 and TRBJ1-3; the match to TRBD1 covers 11 bases. The sample consisted of peripheral blood, taken in a trial of Ad26.COV2.S vaccine versus placebo. CDR3 amino acids: CASSLLDRGPGNTIYF. CDR3 bases: TGTGCCAGCAGCTTACTGGACAGGGGGCCTGGAAACACCATATATTTT.